This is a list of T cell receptor beta chains from one sample in a study of monozygotic twins with inflammatory bowel disease. One entry per CDR3 protein, without DNA, is what TCRdb gives after re-calling the 5' RACE reads. The data include about 140,000 distinct CDR3 sequences; the top ten clones carry 1% to 1.5%. Source material: blood. The origin of the receptors is a human donor with ulcerative colitis or Crohn's disease, or a healthy co-twin of an affected twin (not recorded which). Each CDR3 is given with its conserved first and last residue. Fields, in order: CDR3 length, J gene, V gene, CDR3 protein.

17,TRBJ2-5,TRBV5-1,CASSLEGLGWGQETQYF
12,TRBJ1-2,TRBV3-1,CASNQGHYGYTF
15,TRBJ2-7,TRBV5-1,CASSLVGAPTYEQYF
17,TRBJ2-2,TRBV5-1,CASRRVAGFANTGELFF
17,TRBJ2-2,TRBV7-2,CASSLAASGGGTGELFF
17,TRBJ2-7,TRBV27,CASRGGPGHPKAYEQYF
12,TRBJ2-7,TRBV25-1,CASNYRGGEQYF
15,TRBJ1-2,TRBV20-1,CSASTWQGADYGYTF
13,TRBJ1-5,TRBV12-3/TRBV12-4,CASTLPGNQPQHF
11,TRBJ2-5,TRBV6-5,CASSSRETQYF
13,TRBJ2-2,TRBV5-1,CASSIDWFTELFF
16,TRBJ1-2,TRBV7-9,CASSLVSQGLNYGYTF
16,TRBJ2-2,TRBV7-2,CASSLGLAGGTGELFF
16,TRBJ2-1,TRBV18,CASSPDGGSSYNEQFF
19,TRBJ2-7,TRBV2,CASSEIIRAKWGRTYEQYF
14,TRBJ1-6,TRBV6-6,CASSYKGTDSPLHF
16,TRBJ2-5,TRBV5-1,CASSSDRLAGGRDQYF
18,TRBJ1-6,TRBV7-2,CASSLARQGASYNSPLHF
15,TRBJ2-1,TRBV5-1,CASSLGAGMGNEQFF
13,TRBJ1-5,TRBV12-3/TRBV12-4,CASSRQGHQPQHF
15,TRBJ2-1,TRBV28,CASSFSRFSYNEQFF
15,TRBJ1-6,TRBV5-1,CASSLGRQSNSPLHF
15,TRBJ2-5,TRBV19,CASSTTGGLRETQYF
14,TRBJ2-7,TRBV5-4,CASSQTTRGYEQYF
14,TRBJ2-7,TRBV7-2,CASTFSTAVYEQYF
15,TRBJ2-3,TRBV5-4,CASSRGISHTDTQYF
14,TRBJ2-1,TRBV5-4,CASSFQGTYNEQFF
18,TRBJ2-3,TRBV11-2,CASSLLGLAGPSTDTQYF
16,TRBJ2-1,TRBV7-3,CASSPPGLAGGNEQFF
14,TRBJ1-4,TRBV5-4,CASSLVGQNEKLFF
16,TRBJ2-3,TRBV5-1,CASSLAVREGVDTQYF
15,TRBJ1-2,TRBV24-1,CATSDTPGQGIGYTF
14,TRBJ1-5,TRBV10-3,CATGTVRSNQPQHF
16,TRBJ2-1,TRBV6-4,CASSEEAGVAWGEQFF
15,TRBJ2-1,TRBV20-1,CSANFGRGSYNEQFF
16,TRBJ1-1,TRBV7-2,CASSSGGQEANTEAFF
17,TRBJ2-1,TRBV7-2,CASSLVPLAGVTNEQFF
18,TRBJ2-1,TRBV5-1,CASSSKSGTKKKWYEQFF
16,TRBJ2-7,TRBV7-3,CASSPSGTGASYEQYF
13,TRBJ2-5,TRBV20-1,CSASGQIQETQYF
14,TRBJ1-1,TRBV28,CASSFWGATTEAFF
18,TRBJ1-3,TRBV18,CASSPPSVPSSSGNTIYF
12,TRBJ1-4,TRBV20-1,CSASLVRDLLFF
15,TRBJ2-1,TRBV9,CASSVGWGSYNEQFF
15,TRBJ2-1,TRBV7-9,CASSLGVARVDEQFF
13,TRBJ1-2,TRBV28,CASVRRETYGYTF
15,TRBJ2-7,TRBV3-1,CASSQRDLRERDQYF
13,TRBJ1-4,TRBV5-1,CASSLRVDEKLFF
15,TRBJ1-2,TRBV15,CATSPRDRSNYGYTF